The 21 T cell receptor beta chains below all came from one sample that was sequenced in a study of shared clonotypes between healthy human individuals. Clones were sequenced by immunoSEQ multiplex PCR, and TCRdb holds only the in-frame ones, with some missing. The sample contains about 2 million clones, 95% of which appear only once. The sample consisted of naive CD4+ T cells sorted from blood. The subset denotes: CD45RA+ positively selected. The receptor set was obtained from a man aged 18 to 30 in good health.

This chain connects TRBV4-3 to TRBJ2-5; D is unresolved. The CDR3 is 13 residues long. Germline V gene data show CDR1 as LGHNA and CDR2 as YSLEER. Trimming shortened V by 1 base and J by 3 bases, and 6 bases separated the two germline ends. The CDR3 DNA is TGCGCCAGCAGCCAAGGGGCAAAAGAGACCCAGTACTTC. This translates into CASSQGAKETQYF.

This sequence joins TRBV11-3 and TRBJ2-2; either TRBD1 or TRBD2 may supply D (5 bases each). The CDR3 contains 14 residues. The germline V and J ends were trimmed by 8 bases and 4 bases, with 14 bases remaining between them. CDR1 is SGHNT, CDR2 YENEEA, per germline. CDR3 region: CASAPGRSTGELFF. The DNA for the CDR3 is TGTGCCAGCGCCCCGGGACGTAGCACCGGGGAGCTGTTTTTT.

The CDR3 nucleotides read TGTGCCAGCAGGCGGACAGGGAAAAGCAATCAGCCCCAGCATTTT. Residues: CASRRTGKSNQPQHF. This chain joins TRBV28 and TRBJ1-5; the match to TRBD1 covers 8 bases. In germline, CDR1 is MDHEN, CDR2 SYDVKM. Unmatched junction bases numbered 5, after V lost 6 bases and J lost 1 base. The CDR3 loop spans 15 amino acids.

The chain is built from TRBV30 and TRBJ2-1; D is uncertain. This CDR3 region has 13 residues. Trimming cost V 4 bases and J 9 bases, with 16 bases left between them. CDR1 GTSNPN and CDR2 SVGIG come from the germline V gene (reference sequence). CDR3: CAWTHFGFREQFF. The CDR3 DNA sequence: TGTGCCTGGACGCATTTTGGATTCCGTGAGCAGTTCTTC.

The V call is TRBV7-2, the J call TRBJ2-7; TRBD1 or TRBD2 may be the D gene (5 bases each). The germline V gene has CDR1 SGHTA and CDR2 FQGNSA. This CDR3 has 15 amino acids. V dropped 1 base and J dropped 6 bases, with 16 bases sitting between them. CDR3 sequence: CASSLEGTPLGEQYF. The CDR3 DNA sequence: TGTGCCAGCAGCTTAGAAGGGACCCCCCTTGGCGAGCAGTACTTC.

The chain uses TRBV5-1 and TRBJ2-2; D tentatively fits TRBD1 or TRBD2 (5 bases each). Per the germline V gene, CDR1 is SGHRS and CDR2 is YFSETQ. V was trimmed by 6 bases and J by 0 bases, leaving 15 bases between them. There are 16 residues in the CDR3. The CDR3 DNA is TGCGCCAGCACCGAGAGAGGGGCTGCGAACACCGGGGAGCTGTTTTTT. It is translated as CASTERGAANTGELFF.

In this sample, this clone turned up a few times. V gene TRBV6-1 combines with J gene TRBJ1-6, with unresolved D. CDR3 length: 15 residues. Trimming stripped 0 bases from V and 7 bases from J, with 10 bases between. Germline CDR1 reads MNHNS; CDR2 reads SASEGT. The CDR3 here is CASSEAKGRNSPLHF. DNA of the CDR3: TGTGCCAGCAGTGAAGCGAAGGGTAGGAATTCACCCCTCCACTTT.

The chain has TRBV5-1 and TRBJ1-2; a weak D match, TRBD1 (5 bases). The germline V gene encodes CDR1 SGHRS and CDR2 YFSETQ. Trimming stripped 4 bases from V and 1 base from J, with 14 bases between. This CDR3 is built from 15 residues. The DNA for the CDR3 is TGCGCCAGCAGCACGGACACGGGCCGTAACTATGGCTACACCTTC. Amino acid sequence: CASSTDTGRNYGYTF.

A single count supports this clone. The chain uses TRBV28 and TRBJ1-4, with D hard to call. Germline CDR1 reads MDHEN; CDR2 reads SYDVKM. CDR3 length equals 15 residues. V lost 8 bases and J lost 0, with 13 bases in between. CDR3 coding DNA: TGTGCCAGCGGTACTCGGACCGCAACTAATGAAAAACTGTTTTTT. This translates into CASGTRTATNEKLFF.

The gene calls are TRBV30 and TRBJ2-7; 9 nucleotides align to TRBD2. With V trimmed by 2 bases and J by 3 bases, 8 bases remained unmatched. CDR3 size: 15 residues. The V gene's germline CDR1 is GTSNPN and CDR2 SVGIG (reference sequence). CDR3 residues: CAWSPSSGMVYEQYF. The CDR3 region has the DNA TGTGCCTGGAGTCCTTCTAGCGGGATGGTCTACGAGCAGTACTTC.

The CDR3 here is CASSSTSGGVRETQYF. CDR3 nucleotides: TGTGCCAGCAGCTCTACTAGCGGGGGGGTCCGGGAGACCCAGTACTTC. The chain couples TRBV5-4 to TRBJ2-5; 13 bases fit TRBD2. J gave up 5 bases and V 3 bases, and 7 bases lay outside the gene matches. CDR1 is SGHNT, CDR2 YYREEE, per germline (reference sequence). The CDR3 loop spans 16 amino acids.

The V call is TRBV6-5, the J call TRBJ2-3, with D tentatively TRBD1 or TRBD2 (5 bases each). The ends were cut back, 0 bases at V and 10 bases at J, with 17 bases in the middle. This CDR3 contains 15 residues. Germline CDR1 reads MNHEY; CDR2 reads SVGAGI. The CDR3 DNA reads TGTGCCAGCAGTTACTCGGGGGTCCAAGACCACCCGCAGTATTTT. This gives the protein CASSYSGVQDHPQYF.

The chain's CDR3 is CASSLLQGADNTEAFF. The CDR3 nucleotides are TGCGCCAGCAGCCTCTTACAGGGGGCCGATAACACTGAAGCTTTCTTT. This chain uses TRBV4-1 with TRBJ1-1, with 9 bases fitting TRBD1. The CDR3 contains 16 residues. V dropped 4 bases and J dropped 2; count of bases not matched to a gene: 8. The germline V gene has CDR1 MGHRA and CDR2 YSYEKL.

Concerning this clone itself: This sample includes further DNA sequences coding for the same CDR3. This chain uses TRBV4-2 with TRBJ2-7, with D uncertain. CDR1 is LGHNA, CDR2 YNFKEQ, per germline. The ends were cut back, 0 bases at V and 2 bases at J, with 2 bases in the middle. The CDR3 length is 12 residues. In DNA, the CDR3 is TGTGCCAGCAGCCAAGATGCCTACGAGCAGTACTTC. This gives the protein CASSQDAYEQYF.

Concerning this clone itself: Within the sample, other DNA sequences also encode this same CDR3. The chain couples TRBV5-1 to TRBJ1-3; D is ambiguous. The ends were cut back, 4 bases at V and 1 base at J, with 9 bases in the middle. Germline CDR1 and CDR2: SGHRS and YFSETQ. The CDR3 spans 14 residues. In DNA form, the CDR3 reads TGCGCCAGCAGCCCGGGAGGATCTGGAAACACCATATATTTT. Its translation is CASSPGGSGNTIYF. Based on the CDR3 plus reference TRBV5-1 and TRBJ1-3, the full variable domain is KAGVTQTPRYLIKTRGQQVTLSCSPISGHRSVSWYQQTPGQGLQFLFEYFSETQRNKGNFPGRFSGRQFSNSRSEMNVSTLELGDSALYLCASSPGGSGNTIYFGEGSWLTVV.

This chain links TRBV25-1 with TRBJ1-2; D is undetermined. Germline CDR1 and CDR2: MGHDK and SYGVNS. CDR3 length equals 12 residues. The V and J ends lost 6 bases and 3 bases respectively, with 8 bases between them. This CDR3 is CASSRADYGYTF. CDR3 sequence (DNA): TGTGCCAGCAGCCGGGCGGACTATGGCTACACCTTC.

Turning to this clone: The same CDR3 is also encoded by other DNA sequences in this sample. The chain recombines TRBV7-9 with TRBJ2-7; 8 nucleotides line up with TRBD1. V was clipped by 2 bases and J by 4 bases; unmatched bases: 4. The germline V gene has CDR1 SEHNR and CDR2 FQNEAQ (reference sequence). The CDR3 contains 14 residues. CDR3 sequence (DNA): TGTGCCAGCAGCTTAAATCAGGGGGCTTACGAGCAGTACTTC. Its translation is CASSLNQGAYEQYF.

The chain carries TRBV6-6 and TRBJ2-7; unclear D gene. Germline V gene lookup returns CDR1 MNHNY and CDR2 SVGAGI (reference sequence). Trimming pared 6 bases from V and 3 bases from J, leaving 12 bases between. The CDR3 is 13 amino acids. As DNA, the CDR3 is TGTGCCAGCAGGTCCACCCTCTACTACGAGCAGTACTTC. It is translated as CASRSTLYYEQYF.

The chain couples TRBV27 to TRBJ1-1; TRBD1 is a possible D gene (6 bases). V lost 3 bases and J lost 6, with 11 bases in between. Germline-derived CDR1 and CDR2 are MNHEY and SMNVEV (reference sequence). The CDR3 is 13 amino acids. CDR3 region: CASSFQGTPEAFF. The CDR3, as DNA: TGTGCCAGCAGTTTCCAGGGGACCCCTGAAGCTTTCTTT.

As concerns this clone: Other DNA sequences in the same sample also yield this CDR3. This chain joins TRBV28 and TRBJ1-5; D unclear. From germline, CDR1 is MDHEN and CDR2 SYDVKM. With 2 bases removed from V and 5 bases from J, the gap between germline ends came to 10 bases. CDR3 length: 14 residues. The CDR3 region is CASSLTGGDQPQHF. For the CDR3, the DNA is TGTGCCAGCAGTTTAACGGGAGGCGATCAGCCCCAGCATTTT. Supplemented by reference TRBV28 and TRBJ1-5, the full variable domain reads DVKVTQSSRYLVKRTGEKVFLECVQDMDHENMFWYRQDPGLGLRLIYFSYDVKMKEKGDIPEGYSVSREKKERFSLILESASTNQTSMYLCASSLTGGDQPQHFGDGTRLSIL.

The rearrangement links TRBV4-1 to TRBJ2-1; no firm D call. Germline V lookup: CDR1 MGHRA, CDR2 YSYEKL. The CDR3 consists of 13 residues. Trimming pared 4 bases from V and 6 bases from J, leaving 10 bases between. CDR3 DNA sequence: TGCGCCAGCAGCCCGACGTTTGGCAATGAGCAGTTCTTC. This codes for CASSPTFGNEQFF.